One T cell receptor beta chain is described in this entry. Trimming cost V 5 bases and J 4 bases; bases outside gene matches: 3. Germline V gives CDR1 WNHNN, CDR2 SYGVQD (reference sequence). The CDR3 consists of 13 residues. The data stem from a study of technical replicates of blood from several donors. Measured with immunoSEQ multiplex PCR; TCRdb has only the in-frame clones, and not every one. Among about 99,000 clones listed, roughly 96% were seen once. Material for sequencing was T cells isolated from PBMCs. The chain links TRBV10-1 to TRBJ2-5, with TRBD2 identical over 8 bases. This clonotype originated in a human donor in good health. The CDR3 protein is CASSPREGETQYF. Here the CDR3 DNA reads TGCGCCAGCAGTCCACGGGAGGGAGAGACCCAGTACTTC.